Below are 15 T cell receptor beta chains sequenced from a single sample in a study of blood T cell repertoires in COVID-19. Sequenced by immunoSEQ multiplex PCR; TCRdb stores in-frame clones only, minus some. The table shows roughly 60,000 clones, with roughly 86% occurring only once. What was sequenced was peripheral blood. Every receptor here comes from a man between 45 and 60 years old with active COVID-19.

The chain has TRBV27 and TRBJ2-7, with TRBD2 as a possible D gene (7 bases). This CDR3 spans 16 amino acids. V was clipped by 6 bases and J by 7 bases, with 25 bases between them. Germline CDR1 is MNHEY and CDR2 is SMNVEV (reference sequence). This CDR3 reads CASSRRVEGGPLEQYF. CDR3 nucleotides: TGTGCCAGCAGCCGCCGAGTTGAGGGGGGGCCTTTAGAGCAGTACTTC.

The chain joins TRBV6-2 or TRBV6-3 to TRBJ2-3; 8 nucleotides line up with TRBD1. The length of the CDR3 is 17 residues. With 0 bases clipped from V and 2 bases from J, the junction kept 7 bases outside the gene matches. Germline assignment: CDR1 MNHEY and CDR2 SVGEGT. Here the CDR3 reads CASSYSLRQGHTDTQYF. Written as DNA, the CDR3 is TGTGCCAGCAGTTACTCGTTGAGACAGGGGCACACAGATACGCAGTATTTT.

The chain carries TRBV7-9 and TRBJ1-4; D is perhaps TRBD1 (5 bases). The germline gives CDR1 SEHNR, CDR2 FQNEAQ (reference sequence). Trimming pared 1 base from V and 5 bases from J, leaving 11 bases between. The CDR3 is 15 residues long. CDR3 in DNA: TGTGCCAGCAGCTTAGATCAGGGAGGGAATGAAAAACTGTTTTTT. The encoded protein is CASSLDQGGNEKLFF.

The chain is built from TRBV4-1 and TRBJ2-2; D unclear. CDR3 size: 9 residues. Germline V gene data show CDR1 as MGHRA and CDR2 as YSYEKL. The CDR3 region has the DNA TGCTCACTGCCCGGGGAGCTGTTTTTT. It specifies CSLPGELFF.

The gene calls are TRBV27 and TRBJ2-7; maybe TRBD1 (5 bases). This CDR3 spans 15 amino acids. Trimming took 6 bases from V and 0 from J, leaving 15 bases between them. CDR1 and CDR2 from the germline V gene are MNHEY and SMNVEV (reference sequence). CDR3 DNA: TGTGCCAGCAGACCAGGGTCCCCGCACTCCTACGAGCAGTACTTC. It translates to CASRPGSPHSYEQYF.

The chain's CDR3 is CATSGPRADTQYF. The CDR3 coding sequence is TGTGCCACCAGTGGCCCCCGAGCAGATACGCAGTATTTT. The chain uses TRBV24-1 and TRBJ2-3; D not certain. V shed 5 bases and J shed 4 bases, with 9 bases lying between them. CDR1 and CDR2 from the germline V gene are KGHDR and SFDVKD. The CDR3 sequence is 13 residues long.

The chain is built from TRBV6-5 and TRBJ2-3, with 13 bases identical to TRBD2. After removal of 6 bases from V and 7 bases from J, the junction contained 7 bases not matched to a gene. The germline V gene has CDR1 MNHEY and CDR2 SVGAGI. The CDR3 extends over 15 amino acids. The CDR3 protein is CASRGTSGVRHTQYF. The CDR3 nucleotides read TGTGCCAGCAGGGGGACTAGCGGGGTGCGACATACGCAGTATTTT.

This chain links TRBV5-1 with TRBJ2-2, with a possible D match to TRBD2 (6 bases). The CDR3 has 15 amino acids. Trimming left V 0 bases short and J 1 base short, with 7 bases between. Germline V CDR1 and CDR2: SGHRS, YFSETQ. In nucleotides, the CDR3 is TGCGCCAGCAGCTTGGCGACTAGGAACACCGGGGAGCTGTTTTTT. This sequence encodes CASSLATRNTGELFF.

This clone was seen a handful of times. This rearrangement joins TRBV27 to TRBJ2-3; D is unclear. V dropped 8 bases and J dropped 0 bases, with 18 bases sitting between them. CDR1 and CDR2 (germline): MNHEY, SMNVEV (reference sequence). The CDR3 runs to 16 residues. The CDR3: CASSRDWRFSTDTQYF. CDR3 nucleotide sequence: TGTGCCAGCTCCCGAGACTGGCGGTTTAGCACAGATACGCAGTATTTT.

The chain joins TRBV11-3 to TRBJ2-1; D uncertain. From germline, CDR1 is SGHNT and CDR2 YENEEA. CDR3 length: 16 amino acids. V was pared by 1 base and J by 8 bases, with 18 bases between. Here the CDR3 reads CASSLGIQAQIYEQFF. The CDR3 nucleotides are TGTGCCAGCAGCTTAGGTATTCAAGCCCAAATATATGAGCAGTTCTTC.

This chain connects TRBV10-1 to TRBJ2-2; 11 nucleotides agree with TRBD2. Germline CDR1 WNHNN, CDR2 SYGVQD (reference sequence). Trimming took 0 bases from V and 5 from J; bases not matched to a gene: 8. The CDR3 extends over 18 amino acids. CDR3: CASSESFSGGARTGELFF. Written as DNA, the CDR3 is TGCGCCAGCAGTGAGTCTTTTAGCGGGGGGGCTCGGACCGGGGAGCTGTTTTTT.

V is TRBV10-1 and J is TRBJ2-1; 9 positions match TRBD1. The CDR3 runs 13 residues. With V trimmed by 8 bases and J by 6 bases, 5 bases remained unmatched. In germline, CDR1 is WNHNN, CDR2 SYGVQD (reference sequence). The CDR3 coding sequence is TGCGCCAGCCCGGGACAGGGAGGCAATGAGCAGTTCTTC. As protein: CASPGQGGNEQFF.

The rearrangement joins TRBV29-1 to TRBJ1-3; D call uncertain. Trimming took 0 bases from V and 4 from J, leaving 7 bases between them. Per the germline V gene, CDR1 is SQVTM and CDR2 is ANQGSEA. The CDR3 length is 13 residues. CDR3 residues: CSVEDSRGNTIYF. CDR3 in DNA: TGCAGCGTTGAAGATTCGCGGGGAAACACCATATATTTT.

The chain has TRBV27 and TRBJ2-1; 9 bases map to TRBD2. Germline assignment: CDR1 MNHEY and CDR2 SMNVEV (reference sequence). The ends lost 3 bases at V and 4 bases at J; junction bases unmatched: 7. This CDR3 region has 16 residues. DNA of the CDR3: TGTGCCAGCAGTTTCAGGGAGCGGGGGGAATACAATGAGCAGTTCTTC. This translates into CASSFRERGEYNEQFF.

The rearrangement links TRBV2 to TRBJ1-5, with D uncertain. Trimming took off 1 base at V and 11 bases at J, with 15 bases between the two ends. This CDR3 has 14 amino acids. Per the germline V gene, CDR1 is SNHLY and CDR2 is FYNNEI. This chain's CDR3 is CASSEGTRNGAQHF. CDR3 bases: TGTGCCAGCAGTGAAGGGACTCGGAATGGAGCCCAGCATTTT.